These 10 T cell receptor beta chains were sequenced from one sample in a study of cytomegalovirus exposure and HLA in healthy donors. Both 60 Vbeta primers and 13 Jbeta primers went into the PCR. Sequencing used immunoSEQ multiplex PCR; TCRdb keeps in-frame clones, though not all of them. Here the sample spans 150,000 to 200,000 clones, 65% to 90% being singletons. Material for sequencing was PBMCs. The receptors derive from a woman between 45 and 60 years old in good health and CMV-seronegative.

The chain carries TRBV14 and TRBJ2-3, with D possibly TRBD1 on 5 matching bases. Germline V gene data show CDR1 as SGHDN and CDR2 as FVKESK. V lost 6 bases and J 8 bases, leaving 9 bases between the germline ends. The CDR3 runs to 11 residues. The CDR3 DNA follows: TGTGCCAGCAGTCAGGGCGGTACGCAGTATTTT. Amino acids: CASSQGGTQYF.

CDR3 region: CASSYPRPREAEQFF. The CDR3 coding sequence is TGTGCCAGCAGCTACCCGAGACCCCGGGAGGCTGAGCAGTTCTTC. The rearrangement links TRBV7-2 to TRBJ2-1, with TRBD2 matching 7 bases. Looked up from germline, CDR1 is SGHTA and CDR2 is FQGNSA. The CDR3 has 15 amino acids. V lost 4 bases to trimming and J lost 9 bases; unmatched junction nucleotides: 12.

The chain couples TRBV6-5 to TRBJ2-1; TRBD1 might be the D (6 bases). Germline V gene lookup returns CDR1 MNHEY and CDR2 SVGAGI. The CDR3 has 11 residues. Trimming shortened V by 8 bases and J by 9 bases, and 11 bases separated the two germline ends. The CDR3 loop reads CASQGLGEQFF. The CDR3 region has the DNA TGTGCCAGCCAGGGGTTAGGTGAGCAGTTCTTC.

The chain has TRBV11-2 and TRBJ2-1; TRBD2 matches at 15 bases. The germline CDR1 and CDR2 sequences are SGHAT and FQNNGV. Germline trimming cut 4 bases from V and 6 bases from J; bases unmatched to any gene: 1. This CDR3 region has 15 residues. The CDR3 bases are TGTGCCAGCAGCTCGGGACTAGCGGGAGGCAATGAGCAGTTCTTC. Its protein product is CASSSGLAGGNEQFF. Combining the CDR3 with reference TRBV11-2 and TRBJ2-1 gives the whole variable domain EAGVAQSPRYKIIEKRQSVAFWCNPISGHATLYWYQQILGQGPKLLIQFQNNGVVDDSQLPKDRFSAERLKGVDSTLKIQPAKLEDSAVYLCASSSGLAGGNEQFFGPGTRLTVL.

V usage is TRBV19 and J usage is TRBJ2-6; TRBD2 matches at 11 bases. The V gene end was trimmed by 1 base and the J gene end by 3 bases; junction bases not matched to a gene: 8. The CDR3 loop spans 19 amino acids. Germline-derived CDR1 and CDR2 are LNHDA and SQIVND (reference sequence). CDR3 coding DNA: TGTGCCAGTAGTATAGCTGCGGCTAGCGGGAGGCTTGGGGCCAACGTCCTGACTTTC. Translating it yields CASSIAAASGRLGANVLTF.

The chain has TRBV29-1 and TRBJ2-3, with D perhaps TRBD1 (6 bases). CDR3 length equals 14 residues. The germline V gene has CDR1 SQVTM and CDR2 ANQGSEA. V dropped 6 bases and J dropped 0 bases, with 13 bases sitting between them. This chain's CDR3 is CSVASGASTDTQYF. The DNA of the CDR3 is TGCAGCGTCGCATCAGGGGCTAGCACAGATACGCAGTATTTT.

This clone was observed a handful of times. The rearrangement links TRBV6-6 to TRBJ1-5, with D unresolved. The CDR3 length is 12 residues. Between the trimmed V and J ends, which lost 7 bases and 5 bases, there was a span of 9 bases. Germline values: CDR1 MNHNY, CDR2 SVGAGI (reference sequence). In DNA, the CDR3 is TGTGCCAGCACCAAGGGAGATCAGCCCCAGCATTTT. As protein: CASTKGDQPQHF.

The sample holds one count of this clone. The chain combines TRBV28 with TRBJ1-1; TRBD1 matches at 8 bases. This CDR3 region has 13 residues. V lost 7 bases to trimming and J lost 7 bases; unmatched junction nucleotides: 8. The germline V gene has CDR1 MDHEN and CDR2 SYDVKM. CDR3 DNA: TGTGCCAGCAACAGAAGACAGGGGAATGAAGCTTTCTTT. Its translation: CASNRRQGNEAFF. Filled out from reference TRBV28 and TRBJ1-1, the complete variable domain reads DVKVTQSSRYLVKRTGEKVFLECVQDMDHENMFWYRQDPGLGLRLIYFSYDVKMKEKGDIPEGYSVSREKKERFSLILESASTNQTSMYLCASNRRQGNEAFFGQGTRLTVV.

In DNA form, the CDR3 reads TGTGCCAGCAGTTCATCAGGGGTCAGGGGCAATCAGCCCCAGCATTTT. Amino acid sequence: CASSSSGVRGNQPQHF. The chain combines TRBV6-5 with TRBJ1-5; the D gene is possibly TRBD1 (6 bases). The CDR3 consists of 16 residues. The germline V gene has CDR1 MNHEY and CDR2 SVGAGI. Trimming took 4 bases from V and 2 from J, leaving 15 bases between them.

The V call is TRBV28, the J call TRBJ2-3, with 14 bases identical to TRBD2. Germline lookup yields CDR1 MDHEN and CDR2 SYDVKM. The CDR3 extends over 19 amino acids. J gave up 1 base and V 5 bases, and 11 bases lay outside the gene matches. The CDR3 here is CASSPPGLAGDGGTDTQYF. The CDR3 nucleotides are TGTGCCAGCAGTCCGCCGGGACTAGCGGGAGATGGAGGCACAGATACGCAGTATTTT.